This T cell receptor (beta chain) originates from a study of blood T cell repertoires in COVID-19. At the level of the study: Samples came from the United States, Italy and Spain, spanning acute and convalescent COVID-19. T cells, B-cell-depleted T cells, or PBMCs supplied cDNA or gDNA.

The data were produced by immunoSEQ multiplex PCR, yet TCRdb's version contains in-frame clones alone and is incomplete. The sample gives under 250,000 clones, around 83% of which show up once; roughly 2.9% is in the top ten. J was trimmed by 2 bases and V by 4 bases; bases with no gene match: 4. From germline, CDR1 is SGDLS and CDR2 YYNGEE. This CDR3 region has 15 residues. Sample: peripheral blood. The TCR sequence derives from a man aged 45 to 65 with active or convalescent COVID-19. The chain joins TRBV9 to TRBJ1-4, with 8 bases matching TRBD1. The CDR3 region is CASSTRQGTNEKLFF. The CDR3 coding sequence is TGTGCCAGCAGCACCCGACAGGGGACTAATGAAAAACTGTTTTTT.